Following are 24 T cell receptor beta chains from one sample sequenced in a study of Tregs in tolerant kidney transplant recipients. Mixed chimerism was transient after nonmyeloablative marrow transplants from related graft donors. The repertoire was sequenced with immunoSEQ multiplex PCR; TCRdb's copy has only in-frame clones and lacks some. The sample has around 32,000 clones; the top ten hold about 1.9%. The sequencing here drew on CD4+ T cells from blood (PBMCs), taken 24 months after the transplant. The receptor source for this set is a human patient who received a combined kidney and bone marrow transplant. Some T cells may arise from the graft donor.

On this clone itself: The read halts 3 residues ahead of the CDR3 end, with the missing end drawn from the germline J gene. The V gene is TRBV20-1, the J gene TRBJ1-2; D is ambiguous. Trimming left V 3 bases short and J 5 bases short, with 10 bases between. The CDR3 has 12 residues. Germline values: CDR1 DFQATT, CDR2 SNEGSKA (reference sequence). The CDR3 is CSARRQEYGYTF. Partial CDR3 DNA: TGCAGTGCTAGGAGGCAGGAGTATGGC.

On this clone itself: Sequencing ends 3 residues short of the CDR3 end; the germline J gene provides the rest. The genes are TRBV20-1 and TRBJ1-4; 9 nucleotides align to TRBD1. This CDR3 region has 16 residues. V was pared by 0 bases and J by 6 bases, with 8 bases of the junction left unmatched. The germline V gene has CDR1 DFQATT and CDR2 SNEGSKA (reference sequence). The DNA read from the CDR3 is TGCAGTGCTAGAGATCTCAGGGGACAGGGACATGAAAAA. This gives the protein CSARDLRGQGHEK. The full-length CDR3 reads as CSARDLRGQGHEKLFF.

About this clone: The read terminates 3 residues before the CDR3 end, so the remaining end is supplied by the germline J gene. This rearrangement joins TRBV29-1 to TRBJ2-7, with 7 bases lining up with TRBD1. V dropped 7 bases and J dropped 2; count of bases not matched to a gene: 8. This CDR3 has 13 residues. Per the germline V gene, CDR1 is SQVTM and CDR2 is ANQGSEA. The sequenced part of the CDR3 DNA is TGCAGCGCCAGATTAGGACAGGCCTACGAG. Encoded protein: CSARLGQAYE. The full CDR3 protein is CSARLGQAYEQYF.

This clone is classed as medium-sized by frequency. The CDR3 end is not reached by the read, which stops 3 residues before it; the germline J gene fills it in. This sequence joins TRBV18 and TRBJ1-5, with 8 nucleotides matching TRBD1. The germline gives CDR1 KGHSH, CDR2 LQKENI. This CDR3 is built from 16 residues. V was clipped by 3 bases and J by 5 bases; unmatched bases: 9. The CDR3 sequence is CASSPTDRVRDQPQHF. The covered CDR3 bases are TGTGCCAGCTCACCCACGGACAGGGTACGGGATCAGCCC.

Considering frequency, this clone is medium-sized. The missing CDR3 end, 3 residues past where the read stops, is filled in from the germline J gene. The V and J genes are TRBV20-1 and TRBJ2-3, with D hard to call. This CDR3 contains 13 residues. The germline CDR1 and CDR2 sequences are DFQATT and SNEGSKA (reference sequence). The CDR3 spells CSPRSAQADTQYF. The CDR3 bases that were read are TGCAGCCCCCGGAGCGCCCAAGCAGATACG.

About this clone itself: The CDR3 goes on 3 residues after the read ends, and that part is filled in from the germline J gene. This chain connects TRBV30 to TRBJ1-5, with D perhaps TRBD1 (6 bases). Germline V gene sequence: CDR1 GTSNPN, CDR2 SVGIG (reference sequence). The CDR3 loop spans 15 amino acids. V was pared by 1 base and J by 2 bases, with 12 bases between. The CDR3 sequence: CAWSGQGLGNQPQHF. CDR3 DNA, as far as it was read: TGTGCCTGGAGTGGTCAGGGGTTAGGCAATCAGCCC.

Comment on this clone: The DNA ends 3 residues before the CDR3 does, and the rest of the CDR3 is filled in from the germline J gene. J is TRBJ2-4 and V is TRBV29-1; 9 bases are shared with TRBD1. Germline assignment: CDR1 SQVTM and CDR2 ANQGSEA. This CDR3 spans 12 amino acids. After removal of 7 bases from V and 4 bases from J, the junction contained 2 bases not matched to a gene. CDR3: CSAGQGKNIQYF. CDR3 bases read: TGCAGCGCTGGACAGGGGAAAAACATT.

About this clone: The read is 3 residues too short to cover the CDR3 end, so that end is filled in from the germline J gene. The chain is built from TRBV20-1 and TRBJ2-7, with D possibly matching TRBD2 (6 bases). Between the trimmed V and J ends, which lost 6 bases and 4 bases, there was a span of 22 bases. The germline CDR1 and CDR2 sequences are DFQATT and SNEGSKA (reference sequence). This CDR3 is built from 15 residues. The CDR3 spells CSADEPGRGRYEQYF. CDR3 DNA, as far as it was read: TGCAGTGCAGATGAGCCTGGGCGGGGCCGTTACGAG.

Turning to this clone: The read terminates 3 residues before the CDR3 end, so the remaining end is supplied by the germline J gene. J is TRBJ2-7 and V is TRBV6-1, with D possibly being TRBD1 (6 bases). The CDR3 extends over 14 amino acids. Germline CDR1 reads MNHNS; CDR2 reads SASEGT. The V end lost 4 bases, the J end lost 3 bases, and 13 bases lay between the germline ends. CDR3 loop: CASSVRDIFYEQYF. CDR3 bases read: TGTGCCAGCAGTGTAAGGGACATCTTCTACGAG.

Notes on this clone: The read ends 3 residues early relative to the CDR3; the germline J gene fills the gap. V gene TRBV20-1 combines with J gene TRBJ2-1, with TRBD1 matching 9 bases. The CDR3 covers 14 residues. CDR1 is DFQATT and CDR2 is SNEGSKA in the germline V gene (reference sequence). V shed 6 bases, J shed 5 bases, and the junction held 8 bases outside the gene matches. CDR3 protein: CSALRDRANNEQFF. CDR3 DNA, as far as it was read: TGCAGTGCCCTCCGGGACAGGGCCAACAATGAG.

On this clone itself: The read terminates 3 residues before the CDR3 end, so the remaining end is supplied by the germline J gene. V and J are TRBV11-2 and TRBJ1-6; TRBD1 matches at 10 bases. Germline trimming cut 1 base from V and 10 bases from J; bases unmatched to any gene: 4. The CDR3 is made up of 15 amino acids. The germline V gene encodes CDR1 SGHAT and CDR2 FQNNGV. This chain's CDR3 is CASSLGTGGLSPLHF. The covered CDR3 bases are TGTGCCAGCAGCTTAGGGACAGGGGGTCTGTCACCC.

Comment on this clone: With the read ending 3 residues before the CDR3 end, the germline J gene is used to fill in that end. J is TRBJ2-5 and V is TRBV19; 9 bases align to TRBD2. Unmatched junction bases numbered 12, after V lost 4 bases and J lost 3 bases. The CDR3 runs to 17 residues. Per the germline V gene, CDR1 is LNHDA and CDR2 is SQIVND (reference sequence). The CDR3 bases that were read are TGTGCCAGTAGTAACCTGGGGGGTAGCGGGAGCGAAGAGACC. It translates to CASSNLGGSGSEET. The full CDR3 reads CASSNLGGSGSEETQYF. Supplemented by reference TRBV19 and TRBJ2-5, the full variable domain reads DGGITQSPKYLFRKEGQNVTLSCEQNLNHDAMYWYRQDPGQGLRLIYYSQIVNDFQKGDIAEGYSVSREKKESFPLTVTSAQKNPTAFYLCASSNLGGSGSEETQYFGPGTRLLVL.

This clone is called medium-sized based on its frequency. The read stops 3 residues short of the end of the CDR3; the missing end is completed from the germline J gene. This chain joins TRBV19 and TRBJ2-5; 8 nucleotides line up with TRBD1. This CDR3 has 15 residues. Trimming removed 3 bases from V and 4 bases from J; junction bases left unmatched: 7. Germline V gene lookup returns CDR1 LNHDA and CDR2 SQIVND (reference sequence). The part of the CDR3 DNA that was read is TGTGCCAGTAGTATCCGCAGGGGGCTGGGAGAGACC. Amino acids: CASSIRRGLGET. The entire CDR3 protein reads CASSIRRGLGETQYF.

For this clone: The sequenced fragment ends 3 residues before the CDR3 boundary, so the rest is inferred from the germline J gene. The gene calls are TRBV13 and TRBJ2-5; TRBD1 might be the D (5 bases). The CDR3 is 13 residues long. CDR1 is PRHDT and CDR2 is FYEKMQ in the germline V gene (reference sequence). Trimming took off 5 bases at V and 5 bases at J, with 12 bases between the two ends. The CDR3 DNA, read in part, is TGTGCCAGCAGCCCGCGCAGGGCGGAGACC. It is translated as CASSPRRAET. The whole CDR3 is CASSPRRAETQYF.

Turning to this clone: The read ends 3 residues shy of where the CDR3 ends; the end is completed using the germline J gene. The rearrangement joins TRBV10-3 to TRBJ2-3; possibly TRBD1 for D (6 bases). Germline values: CDR1 ENHRY, CDR2 SYGVKD. This CDR3 contains 13 residues. The V end was cut by 10 bases, the J end by 5 bases, with 16 bases between. This chain's CDR3 is CASGTGTVDTQYF. The sequenced part of the CDR3 DNA is TGTGCCAGTGGTACAGGGACGGTAGATACG.

About this clone itself: With the read ending 3 residues before the CDR3 end, the germline J gene is used to fill in that end. The chain combines TRBV30 with TRBJ2-2; 9 positions agree with TRBD1. This CDR3 has 15 residues. Germline V gene data show CDR1 as GTSNPN and CDR2 as SVGIG (reference sequence). V shed 4 bases and J 5 bases; nucleotides not matched to a gene: 8. CDR3 bases read: TGTGCCTGGACTACGGGACAGGGATTAACCGGGGAG. Translation: CAWTTGQGLTGE. The entire CDR3 reads CAWTTGQGLTGELFF.

For this clone: The read terminates 3 residues before the CDR3 end, so the remaining end is supplied by the germline J gene. The chain couples TRBV5-1 to TRBJ2-3; no clear D gene. Trimming took 0 bases from V and 0 from J, leaving 5 bases between them. The CDR3 is made up of 14 amino acids. Germline V gene lookup returns CDR1 SGHRS and CDR2 YFSETQ. The CDR3 DNA, read in part, is TGCGCCAGCAGCTTGGTTTCGAGCACAGATACG. It encodes CASSLVSSTDT. The full CDR3 reads CASSLVSSTDTQYF.

This clone is medium-sized by frequency. The read halts 3 residues ahead of the CDR3 end, with the missing end drawn from the germline J gene. This chain joins TRBV29-1 and TRBJ2-3; D perhaps matches TRBD2 (5 bases). Germline CDR1 SQVTM, CDR2 ANQGSEA. V shed 4 bases and J shed 2 bases, with 10 bases lying between them. This CDR3 is 13 amino acids long. The CDR3 loop reads CSVGGPATDTQYF. The DNA read from the CDR3 is TGCAGCGTTGGAGGGCCGGCCACAGATACG.

Details on this clone: Read data end 3 residues before the CDR3 end; the end is taken from the germline J gene. This sequence joins TRBV11-2 and TRBJ1-1; weak D call: TRBD1 (6 bases). The CDR3 is 14 amino acids. Germline values: CDR1 SGHAT, CDR2 FQNNGV. V was cut by 1 base and J by 4 bases, with 10 bases left in between. The covered CDR3 bases are TGTGCCAGCAGCTTAGGAGGGGGTGTCACTGAA. This codes for CASSLGGGVTE. The CDR3 as a whole reads CASSLGGGVTEAFF.

To note about this clone: Coverage ceases 3 residues before the CDR3 finishes, and the germline J gene fills in the end. The V and J genes are TRBV19 and TRBJ2-2; 8 positions match TRBD2. CDR3 length: 16 amino acids. J gave up 3 bases and V 4 bases, and 7 bases lay outside the gene matches. Germline V gene sequence: CDR1 LNHDA, CDR2 SQIVND (reference sequence). The CDR3 spells CASSRLASGYTGELFF. Incomplete CDR3 DNA: TGTGCCAGTAGTAGGTTGGCTAGCGGGTACACCGGGGAG.

Note on this clone: Read coverage stops 3 residues before the CDR3 terminus; the germline J gene supplies the remainder. The chain is built from TRBV18 and TRBJ2-7; D gene ambiguous. V was clipped by 1 base and J by 4 bases, with 14 bases between them. This CDR3 has 15 residues. Germline assignment: CDR1 KGHSH and CDR2 LQKENI. The CDR3 bases that were read are TGTGCCAGCTCACCACTCGGCGGAATCGGGTACGAG. Protein: CASSPLGGIGYE. The CDR3 in its entirety is CASSPLGGIGYEQYF.

A note on this clone: The missing CDR3 end, 3 residues past where the read stops, is filled in from the germline J gene. The V gene is TRBV20-1, the J gene TRBJ2-7; TRBD2 matches at 11 bases. The CDR3 covers 15 residues. Per germline, CDR1 DFQATT and CDR2 SNEGSKA (reference sequence). V lost 4 bases, J lost 4 bases, and 9 bases stayed unmatched. The covered CDR3 bases are TGCAGTGCTACGCAGGGACTAGCGGAGAGTTACGAG. Its protein is CSATQGLAESYE. From start to end, the CDR3 is CSATQGLAESYEQYF.

Worth noting for this clone: Sequencing ends 3 residues short of the CDR3 end; the germline J gene provides the rest. The rearrangement uses TRBV5-6 and TRBJ2-7; 7 positions match TRBD1. This CDR3 is 15 amino acids long. The junction had 11 bases not matched to a gene; V was cut back by 3 bases and J by 5 bases. Germline-derived CDR1 and CDR2 are SGHDT and YYEEEE. CDR3 in amino acids: CASSSYRGSVDEQYF. The CDR3 DNA, read in part, is TGTGCCAGCAGCTCCTACAGGGGTAGTGTCGACGAG. Filled out from reference TRBV5-6 and TRBJ2-7, the complete variable domain reads DAGVTQSPTHLIKTRGQQVTLRCSPKSGHDTVSWYQQALGQGPQFIFQYYEEEERQRGNFPDRFSGHQFPNYSSELNVNALLLGDSALYLCASSSYRGSVDEQYFGPGTRLTVT.

Concerning this clone: The CDR3 end falls 3 residues outside the read, so it is completed with the germline J gene. This chain joins TRBV5-5 and TRBJ1-4; TRBD1 aligns across 7 bases. V lost 4 bases to trimming and J lost 4 bases; unmatched junction nucleotides: 4. CDR1 is SGHKS, CDR2 YYEKEE, per germline (reference sequence). The CDR3 loop spans 14 amino acids. The CDR3 sequence is CASSRDSLNEKLFF. The covered CDR3 bases are TGTGCCAGCAGCAGGGACAGCCTTAATGAAAAA.